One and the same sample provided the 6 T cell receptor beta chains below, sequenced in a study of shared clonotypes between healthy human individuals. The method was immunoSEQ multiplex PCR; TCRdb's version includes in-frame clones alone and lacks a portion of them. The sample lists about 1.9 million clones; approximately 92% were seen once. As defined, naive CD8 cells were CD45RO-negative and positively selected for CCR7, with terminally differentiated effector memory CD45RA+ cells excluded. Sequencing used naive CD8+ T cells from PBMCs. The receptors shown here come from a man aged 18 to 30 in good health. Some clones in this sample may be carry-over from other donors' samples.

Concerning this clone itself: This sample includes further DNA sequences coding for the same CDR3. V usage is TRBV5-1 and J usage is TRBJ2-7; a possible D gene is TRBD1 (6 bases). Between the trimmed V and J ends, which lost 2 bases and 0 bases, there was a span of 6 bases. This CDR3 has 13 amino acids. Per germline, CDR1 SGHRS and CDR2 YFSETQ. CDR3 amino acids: CASSLQGSYEQYF. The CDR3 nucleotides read TGCGCCAGCAGCTTACAGGGCTCCTACGAGCAGTACTTC. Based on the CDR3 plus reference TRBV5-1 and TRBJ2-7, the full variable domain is KAGVTQTPRYLIKTRGQQVTLSCSPISGHRSVSWYQQTPGQGLQFLFEYFSETQRNKGNFPGRFSGRQFSNSRSEMNVSTLELGDSALYLCASSLQGSYEQYFGPGTRLTVT.

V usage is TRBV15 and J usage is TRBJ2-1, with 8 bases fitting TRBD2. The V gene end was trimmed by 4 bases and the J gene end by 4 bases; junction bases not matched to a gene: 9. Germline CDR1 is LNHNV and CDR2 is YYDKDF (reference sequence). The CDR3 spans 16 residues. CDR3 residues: CATSKKGTRKYNEQFF. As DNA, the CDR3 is TGTGCCACCAGCAAGAAGGGGACTAGAAAATACAATGAGCAGTTCTTC.

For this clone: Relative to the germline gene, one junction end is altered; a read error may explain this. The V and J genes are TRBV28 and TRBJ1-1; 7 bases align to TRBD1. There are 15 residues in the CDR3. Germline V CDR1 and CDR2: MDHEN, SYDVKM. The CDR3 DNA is TGTGCCAGCAGTTACGTAGACAGGGTCGGCACTGAAGTTTTCTTT. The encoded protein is CASSYVDRVGTEVFF.

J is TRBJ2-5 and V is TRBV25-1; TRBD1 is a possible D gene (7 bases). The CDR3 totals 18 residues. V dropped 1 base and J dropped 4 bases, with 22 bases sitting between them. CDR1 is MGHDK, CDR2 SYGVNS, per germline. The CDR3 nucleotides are TGTGCCAGCAGTGAATGGGGGGCAGGGGGAGACTTCGGAGAGACCCAGTACTTC. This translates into CASSEWGAGGDFGETQYF.

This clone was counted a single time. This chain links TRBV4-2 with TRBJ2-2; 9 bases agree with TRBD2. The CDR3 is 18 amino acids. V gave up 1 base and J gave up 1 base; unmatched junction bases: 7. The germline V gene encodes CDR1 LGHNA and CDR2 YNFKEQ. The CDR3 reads CASSQVPAGGGNTGELFF. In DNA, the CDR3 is TGTGCCAGCAGCCAAGTCCCAGCGGGAGGAGGGAACACCGGGGAGCTGTTTTTT.

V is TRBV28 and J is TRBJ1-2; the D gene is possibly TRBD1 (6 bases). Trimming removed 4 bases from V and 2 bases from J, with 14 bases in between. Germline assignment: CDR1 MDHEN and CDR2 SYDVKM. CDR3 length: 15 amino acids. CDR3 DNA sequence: TGTGCCAGCAGTTCCGGACAGAACTGGAACTATGGCTACACCTTC. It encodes CASSSGQNWNYGYTF.